This T cell receptor (beta chain) was found in a study of blood T cells in healthy people across ages. As to this clonotype: Its antigen is as yet unknown.

Broader study findings: Long-lived and aged donors differed, with more naive CD4+ cells and higher diversity in the long-lived.

Trimming removed 3 bases from V and 1 base from J; junction bases left unmatched: 4. The CDR3 has 14 amino acids. Germline CDR1 is DFQATT and CDR2 is SNEGSKA (reference sequence). A second PCR, run for roughly 7 to 11 cycles, used a sample-barcoded 5' primer plus a J-beta primer mix. One entry per CDR3 protein, called by TCRdb with MiXCR from the 5' RACE reads. The sample has roughly 500,000 distinct CDR3 sequences, approximately 30% seen once. This receptor was identified in a woman in her seventies in good health. The specimen was blood. The chain joins TRBV20-1 to TRBJ2-3; TRBD2 aligns across 7 bases. The CDR3 spells CSARRGIGTDTQYF. The CDR3 region has the DNA TGCAGTGCTAGGCGGGGGATCGGCACAGATACGCAGTATTTT.